This T cell receptor (beta chain) emerged from a study of graft-versus-host responses after intestinal transplantation. Across the study: Recipients underwent multivisceral, liver-intestinal, or isolated intestinal transplants. After anti-thymocyte globulin induction, recipients took tacrolimus and steroids for 3 to 4 years. Whole-study results and caveats: The recipient marrow held GvH clones, and some of them showed up first in ileum or blood. Those patients showing graft-donor T cell macrochimerism displayed high graft-versus-host to host-versus-graft clonal ratios in allografts.

The germline V gene encodes CDR1 SGHTA and CDR2 FQGNSA. There are 13 residues in the CDR3. The V gene lost 6 bases and the J gene lost 3 bases, with 11 bases spanning the gap. Libraries were prepared by immunoSEQ multiplex PCR; TCRdb keeps only in-frame clonotypes and omits some of them. Here the sample spans fewer than 150,000 clones, around 94% being singletons. Regarding this clone: The antigen is not known.

This receptor was taken from a human donor who received an intestinal transplant. The sequenced sample was unstimulated CD4+ T cells sorted from spleen or lymph node cells, obtained before intestinal transplant. V usage is TRBV7-2 and J usage is TRBJ1-1, with D unclear. DNA for the CDR3: TGTGCCAGCAGGTATGCAAGGGACACTGAAGCTTTCTTT. Translating it yields CASRYARDTEAFF.